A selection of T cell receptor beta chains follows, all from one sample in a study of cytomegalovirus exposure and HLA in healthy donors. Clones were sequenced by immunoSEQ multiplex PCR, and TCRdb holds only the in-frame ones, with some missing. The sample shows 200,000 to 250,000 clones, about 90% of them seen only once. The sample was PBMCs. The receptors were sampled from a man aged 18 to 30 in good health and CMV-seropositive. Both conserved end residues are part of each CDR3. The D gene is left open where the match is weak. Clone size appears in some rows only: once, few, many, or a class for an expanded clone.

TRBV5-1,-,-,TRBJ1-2,CASSLESPNYGYTF,TGCGCCAGCAGCTTGGAGAGCCCGAACTATGGCTACACCTTC
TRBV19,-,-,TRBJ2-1,CASSKRARSYNEQFF,TGTGCCAGTAGTAAGAGGGCCCGCTCCTACAATGAGCAGTTCTTC
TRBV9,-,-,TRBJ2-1,CASSVESSYNEQFF,TGTGCCAGCAGCGTAGAGAGCTCCTACAATGAGCAGTTCTTC
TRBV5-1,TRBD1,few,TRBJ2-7,CASREQGQSSYEQYF,TGCGCCAGCAGGGAACAGGGACAGAGCTCCTACGAGCAGTACTTC
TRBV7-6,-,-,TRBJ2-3,CASSLDGRADTQYF,TGTGCCAGCAGCTTAGACGGGAGAGCGGATACGCAGTATTTT
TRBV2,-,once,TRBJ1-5,CASSEEGGGQPQHF,TGTGCCAGCAGTGAAGAGGGTGGGGGTCAGCCCCAGCATTTT
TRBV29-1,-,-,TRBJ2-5,CSVEVLLGIKTQYF,TGCAGCGTTGAAGTGCTGCTGGGGATAAAGACCCAGTACTTC
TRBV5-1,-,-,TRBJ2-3,CASSFGRDSQGTDTQYF,TGCGCCAGCAGCTTTGGGAGGGACAGCCAAGGCACAGATACGCAGTATTTT
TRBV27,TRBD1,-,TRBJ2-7,CASSPQGQGAGEQYF,TGTGCCAGCAGTCCCCAGGGCCAGGGGGCGGGCGAGCAGTACTTC
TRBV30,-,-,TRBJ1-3,CAWSKIRAVSGNTIYF,TGTGCCTGGAGCAAGATTCGGGCCGTTTCTGGAAACACCATATATTTT
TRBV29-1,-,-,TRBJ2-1,CSVSGSSSYNEQFF,TGCAGCGTTAGCGGTTCGAGCTCCTACAATGAGCAGTTCTTC
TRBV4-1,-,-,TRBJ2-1,CASSPRGDSANEQFF,TGCGCCAGCAGCCCGAGGGGGGACTCGGCCAATGAGCAGTTCTTC
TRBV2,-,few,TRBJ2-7,CASSVTYEQYF,TGTGCCAGCAGCGTTACCTACGAGCAGTACTTC
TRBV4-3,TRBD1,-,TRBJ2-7,CASSQLSTGGYEQYF,TGCGCCAGCAGCCAACTCTCGACAGGGGGCTACGAGCAGTACTTC
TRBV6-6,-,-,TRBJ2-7,CASSYGQGGYEQYF,TGTGCCAGCAGTTACGGTCAGGGCGGGTACGAGCAGTACTTC
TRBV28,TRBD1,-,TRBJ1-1,CASSLKPQSWTGVAEAFF,TGTGCCAGCAGTTTAAAACCTCAGAGTTGGACAGGGGTCGCTGAAGCTTTCTTT
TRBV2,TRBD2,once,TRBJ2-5,CASRRGGALETQYF,TGTGCCAGCAGACGGGGGGGCGCGTTAGAGACCCAGTACTTC
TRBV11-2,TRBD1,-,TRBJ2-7,CASSLAGTGIYEQYF,TGTGCCAGCAGCTTAGCGGGGACAGGAATCTACGAGCAGTACTTC
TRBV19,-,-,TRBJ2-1,CASSLWSSYNEQFF,TGTGCCAGTAGCCTCTGGAGCTCCTACAATGAGCAGTTCTTC
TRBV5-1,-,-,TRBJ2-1,CASSPGGDNEQFF,TGCGCCAGCAGCCCGGGCGGTGACAATGAGCAGTTCTTC
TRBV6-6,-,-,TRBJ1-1,CASRPLQGTEAFF,TGTGCCAGCAGACCATTACAGGGCACTGAAGCTTTCTTT
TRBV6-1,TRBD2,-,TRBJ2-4,CASRLAVPLSDIQYF,TGTGCCAGCAGACTAGCGGTGCCCCTGTCTGACATTCAGTACTTC
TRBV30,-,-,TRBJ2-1,CAWSVQDRLEQFF,TGTGCCTGGAGTGTACAGGACAGACTTGAGCAGTTCTTC
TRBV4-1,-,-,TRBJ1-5,CASRDGVSRNQPQHF,TGCGCCAGCAGAGACGGGGTTTCACGGAATCAGCCCCAGCATTTT
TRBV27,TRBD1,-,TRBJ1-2,CASSQDREGYTF,TGTGCCAGCAGCCAAGACAGGGAAGGCTACACCTTC
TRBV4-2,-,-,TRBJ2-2,CASSPPVPHSTGELFF,TGTGCCAGCAGCCCCCCGGTTCCTCACTCCACCGGGGAGCTGTTTTTT
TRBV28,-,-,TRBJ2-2,CASSTTGNTGELFF,TGTGCCAGCAGTACGACAGGCAACACCGGGGAGCTGTTTTTT
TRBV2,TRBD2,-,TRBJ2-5,CASSYLAGRETQYF,TGTGCCAGCAGCTATCTAGCGGGAAGAGAGACCCAGTACTTC
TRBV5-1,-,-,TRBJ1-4,CASSLDRQTNNEKLFF,TGCGCCAGCAGCTTGGACAGGCAGACGAACAATGAAAAACTGTTTTTT
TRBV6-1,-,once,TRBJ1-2,CASSTGGGYYGYTF,TGTGCCAGCAGTACCGGGGGGGGCTACTATGGCTACACCTTC
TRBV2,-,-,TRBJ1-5,CASSALGGNQPQHF,TGTGCCAGCAGTGCATTGGGAGGCAATCAGCCCCAGCATTTT
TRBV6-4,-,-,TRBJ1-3,CASSETEGNTIYF,TGTGCCAGCAGTGAAACAGAAGGAAACACCATATATTTT